This T cell receptor beta chain originates from a study of immune reconstitution after stem cell transplant in scleroderma. Each CDR3 protein gets one entry after TCRdb re-called the RT-PCR reads with MiXCR. The sample carries approximately 3,000 distinct CDR3 sequences, 3.6% recorded once. J gave up 6 bases and V 4 bases, and 9 bases lay outside the gene matches. Per the germline V gene, CDR1 is LGHDT and CDR2 is YNNKEL (reference sequence). The CDR3 is 15 residues long. At least ten counts were recorded for this clonotype. This sequence joins TRBV3-1 and TRBJ2-1; 7 nucleotides match TRBD2. The sequence was collected from a human donor with systemic sclerosis. This sample was gathered before or after autologous hematopoietic stem cell transplantation (not recorded which). CDR3 sequence: CASSLRTRIANEQFF. Written as DNA, the CDR3 is TGTGCCAGCAGCCTTCGGACTAGGATCGCCAATGAGCAGTTCTTC.